This is a list of T cell receptor beta chains from one sample in a study of cytomegalovirus exposure and HLA in healthy donors. The table came from immunoSEQ multiplex PCR; TCRdb's copy has only in-frame clones and leaves some out. The sample includes 45,000 to 55,000 clones. Sequenced material: PBMCs. These receptor sequences come from a woman aged 45 to 65 in good health and CMV-seropositive. CDR3s leave out the opening cysteine and the closing phenylalanine or tryptophan.

>TRBV7-2
ASSFTSGGSGNTIY
>TRBV5-1
ASSLGSSYEQY
>TRBV7-2
ASSLAFQYSSYGYT
>TRBV7-2
ASSLQGLNAGYT
>TRBV4-3
ASSQDRRGPGANVLT
>TRBV7-9
ASSFGGQGGPLH
>TRBV2
ASTDRGGNQPQH
>TRBV7-7
ASSAGTGLYYGYT
>TRBV10-1
ASTSSDRGGSNQPQH
>TRBV2
ATKRGGTYEQY
>TRBV29-1
SAGSTSTGELF
>TRBV7-9
ASSLVGQGNSPLH
>TRBV10-1
ASSEGWTGSVNTEAF
>TRBV19
ASSRRTGNPGELF
>TRBV28
ASRPTGWYTEAF
>TRBV18
ASSPLVERGLTDTQY
>TRBV30
AWTGGDTWVYGYT
>TRBV18
ASSRTGGVTEKLF
>TRBV7-2
ASSLVQRADTQY
>TRBV7-9
ASSFSSQGSRTEAF
>TRBV6-5
ASRLRTGSTGELF
>TRBV6-5
ASSLFGANVLT
>TRBV5-1
ASSLAGSGANVLT
>TRBV5-4
ASSLGSGGAINEQY
>TRBV4-1
ASSQDPGPNYGYT
>TRBV7-6
ASSSGGSSYNEQF
>TRBV7-3
ASSLSGLMNTEAF
>TRBV6-6
ASSYQGQKYEQY
>TRBV11-2
ASSRQGGPITEAF
>TRBV6-4
ASSDSLGLAGVNEQF
>TRBV29-1
SVWDRTNTGELF
>TRBV6-6
ASSYLRGTGYEQY
>TRBV9
ASSVGGRNQPQH
>TRBV30
AWSVGFYEQY
>TRBV18
ASSPPEGGVYEQY
>TRBV19
ASSESGTAYGYT
>TRBV4-1
ASSQEYRGSGNTIY
>TRBV1
TSSQPRQGAFFDEQY
>TRBV5-5
ASRLHSGRTDTQY
>TRBV7-6
ASSLSGTGGTEAF
>TRBV4-3
ASSQIGGNTEAF
>TRBV4-1
ASSQAQSYSNQPQH